This T cell receptor (beta chain) was sequenced for a study of CD8 T cells in Susac syndrome. CDR3 length: 13 residues. The V end lost 5 bases, the J end lost 3 bases, and 10 bases lay between the germline ends. The germline CDR1 and CDR2 sequences are MNHEY and SMNVEV (reference sequence). RNA totalling about 0.5 to 1 ug underwent reverse transcription with random hexamers. Each CDR3 protein is one row after TCRdb ran MiXCR on the immunoSEQ multiplex PCR reads. The sample consists of around 130,000 distinct CDR3 sequences, nearly 96% of them appearing once. V is TRBV27 and J is TRBJ1-1; the D is unclear. Sequencing input: CD4+ T cells from PBMCs. The TCR was taken from a human donor with Susac syndrome. CDR3: CASSPTAHTEAFF. CDR3 bases: TGTGCCAGCAGTCCCACTGCACACACTGAAGCTTTCTTT.